These T cell receptor beta chains were read from a single sample in a study of T cells after yellow fever vaccination. TCRdb re-called the 5' RACE reads with MiXCR, one entry per CDR3 protein. This table has about 320,000 distinct CDR3 sequences, about 10% appearing once. The sequencing used CD4+ T cells sorted from PBMCs, collected 45 days after the yellow fever booster vaccination. All receptors come from a man aged 18 to 29 who received the YFV17D yellow fever vaccine. Each CDR3 is given without its conserved first and last residue.

TRBJ2-7 TRBV11-2 12 ASSLVKLPYEQY
TRBJ2-3 TRBV20-1 11 SARPRVTDTQY
TRBJ1-5 TRBV4-1 15 ASSPAGQGASFGPQH
TRBJ1-4 TRBV12-3/TRBV12-4 12 ASSFFGGKEKLF
TRBJ2-3 TRBV4-3 15 ASSQDYATVGTDTQY
TRBJ2-3 TRBV19 12 ASKEWVLTDTQY
TRBJ2-3 TRBV5-1 13 ASSIGGASTDTQY
TRBJ2-1 TRBV2 11 ASSIQGAGEQF
TRBJ2-3 TRBV28 14 ASSLVSGRGSDTQY
TRBJ1-2 TRBV9 10 ASSVGVHGYT
TRBJ1-6 TRBV3-1 12 ASSQQGKNSPLH
TRBJ1-1 TRBV4-3 14 ASSQGVAGINTEAF
TRBJ1-5 TRBV2 13 ASRDPGRANQPQH
TRBJ2-2 TRBV12-3/TRBV12-4 10 ASSLGQGELF
TRBJ1-6 TRBV28 11 ASSLNFGSPLH
TRBJ2-3 TRBV12-3/TRBV12-4 16 ASTPVILAGGPGDTQY
TRBJ2-3 TRBV5-8 12 ASSLVWRSDTQY
TRBJ1-2 TRBV20-1 16 SGHHLPGQGAEPHGYT
TRBJ1-5 TRBV2 12 ASSEREENQPQH
TRBJ1-4 TRBV7-9 12 ASSNRDRGEKLF
TRBJ2-1 TRBV11-1 14 ASSSPLAGAINEQF
TRBJ1-2 TRBV5-4 9 ASSRGGFYT
TRBJ2-7 TRBV11-2 12 ASSLGVRRYEQY
TRBJ2-2 TRBV2 13 ASRETGANTGELF
TRBJ2-7 TRBV4-2 17 ASSQATNPGTEDSYEQY
TRBJ2-4 TRBV7-2 13 ASSSDRGRGNIQY
TRBJ2-6 TRBV12-3/TRBV12-4 11 ASGFTGANVLT
TRBJ2-2 TRBV5-4 14 ASSSPGQGYTGELF
TRBJ1-2 TRBV7-8 10 ASSSNRYGYT
TRBJ1-1 TRBV7-2 10 ASSFRDRGAF
TRBJ2-1 TRBV7-8 13 ASSSIASSYNEQF
TRBJ1-2 TRBV4-1 12 ASSQVSGLGGYT
TRBJ2-2 TRBV11-1 11 ASAVGGTGELF
TRBJ1-5 TRBV7-6 14 ASSLFGWDRNQPQH
TRBJ1-1 TRBV6-6 15 ASSYSRGPTGNPEAF
TRBJ2-5 TRBV9 14 ASSPGTSGIQETQY
TRBJ2-6 TRBV5-1 17 ASSYLPGQQVSGANVLT
TRBJ2-7 TRBV12-3/TRBV12-4 11 ASSPHPDYEQY
TRBJ1-5 TRBV12-3/TRBV12-4 14 ASSHDVQASNQPQH
TRBJ2-4 TRBV6-6 12 ASSYMTGVNIQY
TRBJ1-5 TRBV19 12 ASSTGPRDQPQH
TRBJ1-6 TRBV30 10 AWILQGSPLH
TRBJ2-3 TRBV19 15 ASTSQAGRAITDTQY
TRBJ1-2 TRBV7-2 12 ASSSPGQRYGYT
TRBJ2-2 TRBV5-1 11 ASTRVGTGELF
TRBJ2-1 TRBV6-5 13 ASSSGLAGGLEQF
TRBJ2-5 TRBV6-2/TRBV6-3 13 ASSYGRGLRETQY
TRBJ2-3 TRBV12-3/TRBV12-4 10 ASSRDLATQY
TRBJ2-1 TRBV30 11 ACSLAGYNEQF
TRBJ1-3 TRBV6-2/TRBV6-3 12 ASDPQGPGNTIY
TRBJ2-3 TRBV5-1 14 ASTLLYGLITDTQY
TRBJ2-6 TRBV7-3 12 ASSQISGANVLT
TRBJ1-2 TRBV20-1 16 SARDPGTGVYGLYGYT
TRBJ2-1 TRBV10-2 17 ASSVFPASGGAGGNEQF
TRBJ2-3 TRBV5-5 12 ASTWQSSTDTQY
TRBJ2-5 TRBV20-1 11 SAGRGARETQY
TRBJ1-2 TRBV12-3/TRBV12-4 12 ASSPNTGVGGYT
TRBJ1-1 TRBV11-2 10 ASSLVSSRAF
TRBJ2-3 TRBV9 12 ASSVSGGADTQY
TRBJ1-2 TRBV29-1 12 SVELRGPDYGYT